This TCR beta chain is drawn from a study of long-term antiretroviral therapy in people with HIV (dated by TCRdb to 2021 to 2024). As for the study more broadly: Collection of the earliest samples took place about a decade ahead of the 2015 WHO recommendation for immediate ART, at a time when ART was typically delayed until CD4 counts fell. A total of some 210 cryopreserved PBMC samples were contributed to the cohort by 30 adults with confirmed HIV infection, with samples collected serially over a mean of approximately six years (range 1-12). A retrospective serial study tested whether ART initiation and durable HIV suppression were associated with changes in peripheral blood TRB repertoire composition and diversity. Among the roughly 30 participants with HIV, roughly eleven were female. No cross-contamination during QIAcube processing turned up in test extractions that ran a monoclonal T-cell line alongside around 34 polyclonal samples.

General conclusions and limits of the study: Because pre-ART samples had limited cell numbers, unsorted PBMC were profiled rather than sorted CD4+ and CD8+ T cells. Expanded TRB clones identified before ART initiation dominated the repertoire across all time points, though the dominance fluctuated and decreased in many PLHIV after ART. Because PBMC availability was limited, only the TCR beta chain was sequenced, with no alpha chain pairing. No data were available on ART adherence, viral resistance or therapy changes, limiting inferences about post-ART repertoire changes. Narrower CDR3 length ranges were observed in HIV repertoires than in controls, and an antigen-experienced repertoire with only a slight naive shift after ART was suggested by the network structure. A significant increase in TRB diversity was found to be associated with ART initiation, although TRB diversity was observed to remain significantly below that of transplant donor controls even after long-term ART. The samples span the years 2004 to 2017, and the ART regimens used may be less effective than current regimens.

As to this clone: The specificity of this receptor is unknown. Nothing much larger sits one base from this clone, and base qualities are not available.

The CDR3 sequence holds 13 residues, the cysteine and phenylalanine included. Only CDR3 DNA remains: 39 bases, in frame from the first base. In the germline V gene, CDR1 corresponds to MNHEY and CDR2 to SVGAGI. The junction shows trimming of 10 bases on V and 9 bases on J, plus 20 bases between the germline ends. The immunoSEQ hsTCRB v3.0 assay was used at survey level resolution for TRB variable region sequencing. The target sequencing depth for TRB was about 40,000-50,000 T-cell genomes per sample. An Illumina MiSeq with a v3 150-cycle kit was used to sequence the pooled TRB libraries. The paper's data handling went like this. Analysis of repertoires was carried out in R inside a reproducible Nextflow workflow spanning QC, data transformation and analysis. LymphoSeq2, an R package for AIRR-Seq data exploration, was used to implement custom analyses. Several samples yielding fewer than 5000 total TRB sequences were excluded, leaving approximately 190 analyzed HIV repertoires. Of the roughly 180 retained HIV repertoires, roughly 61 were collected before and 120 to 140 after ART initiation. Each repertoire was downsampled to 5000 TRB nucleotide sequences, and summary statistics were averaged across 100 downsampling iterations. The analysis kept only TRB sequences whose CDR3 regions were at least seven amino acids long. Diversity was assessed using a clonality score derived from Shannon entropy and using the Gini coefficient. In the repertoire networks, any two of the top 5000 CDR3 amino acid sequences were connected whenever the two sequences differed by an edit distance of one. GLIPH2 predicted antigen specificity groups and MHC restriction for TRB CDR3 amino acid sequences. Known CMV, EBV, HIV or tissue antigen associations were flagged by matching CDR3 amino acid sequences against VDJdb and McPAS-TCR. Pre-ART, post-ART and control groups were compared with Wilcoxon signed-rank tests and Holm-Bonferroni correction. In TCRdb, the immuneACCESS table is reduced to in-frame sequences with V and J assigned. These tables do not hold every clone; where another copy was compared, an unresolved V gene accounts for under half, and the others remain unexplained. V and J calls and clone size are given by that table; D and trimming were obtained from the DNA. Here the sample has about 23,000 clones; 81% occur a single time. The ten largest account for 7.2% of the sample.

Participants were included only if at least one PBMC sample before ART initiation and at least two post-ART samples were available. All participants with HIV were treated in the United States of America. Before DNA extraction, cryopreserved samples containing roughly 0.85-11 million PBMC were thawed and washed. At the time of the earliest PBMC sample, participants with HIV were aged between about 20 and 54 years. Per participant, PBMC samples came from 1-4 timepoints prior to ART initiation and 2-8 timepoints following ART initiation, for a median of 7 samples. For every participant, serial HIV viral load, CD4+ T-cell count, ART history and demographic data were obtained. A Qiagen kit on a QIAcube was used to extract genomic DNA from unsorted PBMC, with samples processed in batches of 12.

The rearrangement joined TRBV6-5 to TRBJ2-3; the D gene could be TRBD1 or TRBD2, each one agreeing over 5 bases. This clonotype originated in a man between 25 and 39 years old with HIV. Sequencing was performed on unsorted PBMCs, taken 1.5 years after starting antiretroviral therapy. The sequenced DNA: TGTGCCACCGGCGACGTGTTTGGGGACACGCAGTATTTT. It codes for CATGDVFGDTQYF.